This T cell receptor (beta chain) stems from a study of Ad26.COV2.S vaccination and SARS-CoV-2 variants. At the level of the study: Once or twice, 56 days apart, Ad26.COV2.S was delivered intramuscularly. Study outcomes and limitations: Responses of T cells in total may have been underestimated by the TCR breadth and depth analyses. The placebo group had lower spike-specific TCR breadth than the vaccine recipients did. With respect to non-spike TCR breadth, vaccine and placebo recipients were similar.

Some clones are missing from TCRdb's copy, which holds only in-frame ones; the method was immunoSEQ multiplex PCR. Of a few hundred thousand clones detected, roughly 91% appear once; the ten largest clones hold around 3.7%. In the case of this clone: Antigen: not known.

Sample treatment: approximately 18 received Ad26.COV2.S at low or high dose, single or two shots; several received placebo; per-sample allocation not given. The study sampled participants on day 63 after the first vaccine or placebo injection. Germline trimming cut 4 bases from V and 2 bases from J; bases unmatched to any gene: 1. CDR1 and CDR2 (germline): SNHLY, FYNNEI. The CDR3 sequence is 15 residues long. The receptor was derived from a person aged 18-65 years who received the Ad26.COV2.S COVID-19 vaccine or a placebo. The chain links TRBV2 to TRBJ2-6; TRBD1 aligns across 8 bases. Sequenced here: peripheral blood, sampled in a trial of Ad26.COV2.S vaccine versus placebo. In DNA, the CDR3 is TGTGCCAGCAGTGGCAGGGGGCCTGGGGCCAACGTCCTGACTTTC. Its protein is CASSGRGPGANVLTF. Complete variable domain (other parts from reference TRBV2 and TRBJ2-6): EPEVTQTPSHQVTQMGQEVILRCVPISNHLYFYWYRQILGQKVEFLVSFYNNEISEKSEIFDDQFSVERPDGSNFTLKIRSTKLEDSAMYFCASSGRGPGANVLTFGAGSRLTVL.